The clone carrying this TCR beta chain occurred once. The target antigen is unknown. The repertoire was sequenced with immunoSEQ multiplex PCR; TCRdb's copy has only in-frame clones and lacks some. Among 100,000 to 150,000 clones listed, approximately 94% were seen once. Germline V gene sequence: CDR1 GTSNPN, CDR2 SVGIG (reference sequence). CDR3 length: 17 residues. V was cut by 2 bases and J by 6 bases, with 22 bases left in between. This sample was included in a study of cytomegalovirus exposure and HLA in healthy donors. Study-wide points: A few CMV-associated chains proved CMV antigen-specific in vitro.

The sequence came from a woman aged 18-30 years in good health and CMV-seronegative. The sample consisted of PBMCs. The chain couples TRBV30 to TRBJ1-4; no clear D gene. CDR3 region: CAWSSSRDPVGYEKLFF. The CDR3, as DNA: TGTGCCTGGAGTTCGTCCCGGGATCCTGTCGGGTATGAAAAACTGTTTTTT.